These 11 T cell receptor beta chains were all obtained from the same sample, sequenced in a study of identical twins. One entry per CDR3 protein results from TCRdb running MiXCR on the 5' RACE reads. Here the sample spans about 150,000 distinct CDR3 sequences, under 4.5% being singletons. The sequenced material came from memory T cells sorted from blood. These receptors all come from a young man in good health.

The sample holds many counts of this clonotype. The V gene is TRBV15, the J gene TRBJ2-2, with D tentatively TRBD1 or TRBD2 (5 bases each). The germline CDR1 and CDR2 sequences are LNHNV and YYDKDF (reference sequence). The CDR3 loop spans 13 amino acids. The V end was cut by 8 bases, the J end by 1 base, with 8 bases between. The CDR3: CATGTGNTGELFF. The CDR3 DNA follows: TGTGCCACCGGGACGGGGAACACCGGGGAGCTGTTTTTT.

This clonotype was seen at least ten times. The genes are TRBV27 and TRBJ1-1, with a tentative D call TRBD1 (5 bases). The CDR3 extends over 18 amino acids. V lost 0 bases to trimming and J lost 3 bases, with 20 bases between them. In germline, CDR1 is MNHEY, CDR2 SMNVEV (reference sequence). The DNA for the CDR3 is TGTGCCAGCAGTTTATCCGGCGTGCGTGGCAGGGTGGACACTGAAGCTTTCTTT. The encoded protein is CASSLSGVRGRVDTEAFF.

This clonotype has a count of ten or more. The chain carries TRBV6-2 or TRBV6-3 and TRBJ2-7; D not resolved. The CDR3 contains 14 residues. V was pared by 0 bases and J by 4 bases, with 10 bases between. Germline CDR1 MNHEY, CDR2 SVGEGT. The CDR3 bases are TGTGCCAGCAGTTACTCTCGGGCGAATTACGAGCAGTACTTC. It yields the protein CASSYSRANYEQYF.

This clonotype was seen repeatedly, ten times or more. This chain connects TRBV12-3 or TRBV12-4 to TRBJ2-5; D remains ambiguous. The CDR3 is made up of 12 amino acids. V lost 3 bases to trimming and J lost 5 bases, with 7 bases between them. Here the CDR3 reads CASSLYRETQYF. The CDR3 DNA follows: TGTGCCAGCAGTTTGTATAGGGAGACCCAGTACTTC.

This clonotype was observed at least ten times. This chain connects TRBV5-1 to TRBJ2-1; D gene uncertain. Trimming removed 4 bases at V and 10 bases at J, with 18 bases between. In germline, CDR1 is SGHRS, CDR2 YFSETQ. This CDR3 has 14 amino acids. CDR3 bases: TGCGCCAGCAGCCGAGAGTATGGAACTCCAGAGCAGTTCTTC. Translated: CASSREYGTPEQFF.

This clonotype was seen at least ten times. The CDR3 loop is CASSLEWLETEAFF. The CDR3 DNA reads TGTGCCAGCAGCTTAGAATGGCTTGAGACTGAAGCTTTCTTT. The rearrangement joins TRBV11-2 to TRBJ1-1; no firm D call. Deletions cut 0 bases from V and 5 bases from J, with 10 bases between. Germline CDR1 and CDR2: SGHAT and FQNNGV. CDR3 length equals 14 residues.

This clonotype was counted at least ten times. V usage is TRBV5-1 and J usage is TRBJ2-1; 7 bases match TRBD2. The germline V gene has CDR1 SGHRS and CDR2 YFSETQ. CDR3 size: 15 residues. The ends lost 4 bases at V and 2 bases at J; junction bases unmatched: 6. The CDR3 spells CASSNAGTTYNEQFF. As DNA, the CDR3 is TGCGCCAGCAGCAACGCCGGGACTACCTACAATGAGCAGTTCTTC.

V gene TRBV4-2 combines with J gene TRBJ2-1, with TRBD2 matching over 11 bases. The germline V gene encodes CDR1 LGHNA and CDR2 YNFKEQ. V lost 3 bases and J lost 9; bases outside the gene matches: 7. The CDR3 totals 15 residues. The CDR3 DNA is TGTGCCAGCAGCCAGAGGACTAGCGGGTTCACTGAGCAGTTCTTC. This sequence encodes CASSQRTSGFTEQFF.

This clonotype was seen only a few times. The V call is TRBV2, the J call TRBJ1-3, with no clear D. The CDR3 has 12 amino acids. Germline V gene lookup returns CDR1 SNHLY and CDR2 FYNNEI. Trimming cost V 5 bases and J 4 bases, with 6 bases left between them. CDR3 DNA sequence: TGTGCCAGCAGTACCTCGGGAAACACCATATATTTT. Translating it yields CASSTSGNTIYF.

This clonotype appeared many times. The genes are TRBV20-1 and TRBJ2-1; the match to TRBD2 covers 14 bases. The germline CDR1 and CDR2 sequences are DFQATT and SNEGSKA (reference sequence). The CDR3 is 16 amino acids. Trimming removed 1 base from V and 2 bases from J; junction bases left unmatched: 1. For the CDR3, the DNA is TGCAGTGCTAGAGGACTAGCGGGAGGGACCTACAATGAGCAGTTCTTC. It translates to CSARGLAGGTYNEQFF.

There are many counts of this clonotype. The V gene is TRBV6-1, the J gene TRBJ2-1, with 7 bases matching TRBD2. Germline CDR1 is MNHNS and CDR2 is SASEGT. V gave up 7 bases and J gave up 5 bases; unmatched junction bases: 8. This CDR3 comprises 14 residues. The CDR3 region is CASIGRDPNNEQFF. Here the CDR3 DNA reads TGTGCCAGCATTGGGAGGGACCCAAACAATGAGCAGTTCTTC.